These 30 T cell receptor beta chains were sequenced from one sample in a study of T cells after somatic rescue of genetic block. This table comes from immunoSEQ multiplex PCR, and its TCRdb copy is limited to in-frame clones, with some not included. This sample yields 45,000 to 55,000 clones, of which roughly 96% are seen a single time; about 0.075% belongs to the top ten. Sequencing was done on a sample of peripheral blood mononuclear cells (PBMCs). The receptors were gathered from a child under two years old.

V is TRBV5-4 and J is TRBJ2-3, with 9 bases lining up with TRBD2. The CDR3 has 15 residues. Trimming cost V 4 bases and J 4 bases; bases outside gene matches: 7. Germline assignment: CDR1 SGHNT and CDR2 YYREEE (reference sequence). CDR3 sequence reads: CASSTGLAASDTQYF. The CDR3 nucleotides read TGTGCCAGCAGCACGGGACTAGCCGCTTCAGATACGCAGTATTTT.

The chain has TRBV18 and TRBJ2-3; D gene ambiguous. V was pared by 5 bases and J by 1 base, with 4 bases between. The CDR3 runs to 12 residues. Germline V gives CDR1 KGHSH, CDR2 LQKENI. The CDR3 sequence is CASSGGTDTQYF. CDR3 nucleotide sequence: TGTGCCAGCTCAGGGGGCACAGATACGCAGTATTTT.

The V gene is TRBV2, the J gene TRBJ1-3; 7 nucleotides match TRBD1. CDR3 length: 15 residues. Germline trimming cut 2 bases from V and 8 bases from J; bases unmatched to any gene: 9. CDR1 SNHLY and CDR2 FYNNEI come from the germline V gene. CDR3 DNA: TGTGCCAGCAGTGAAACGGAAGGGGGCGAGTACACCATATATTTT. This gives the protein CASSETEGGEYTIYF.

The V gene is TRBV11-1, the J gene TRBJ1-2; 9 bases line up with TRBD1. The CDR3 has 14 amino acids. V trimming: 5 bases; J trimming: 8 bases; junction bases outside the gene matches: 9. CDR1 is SGHAT, CDR2 FQDESV, per germline (reference sequence). The CDR3 DNA is TGTGCCAGCAGCCCCCGGGACAGGGTTCAGGGCTACACCTTC. Translating gives CASSPRDRVQGYTF.

This clone showed up just once. The rearrangement links TRBV4-2 to TRBJ2-3; tentative D call: TRBD2 (6 bases). Looked up from germline, CDR1 is LGHNA and CDR2 is YNFKEQ. The CDR3 is 17 amino acids. V lost 3 bases and J 5 bases, leaving 21 bases between the germline ends. This CDR3 reads CASSHSGLSLEGDTQYF. CDR3 nucleotides: TGTGCCAGCAGCCACTCGGGACTCTCCCTAGAGGGAGATACGCAGTATTTT.

The J gene is TRBJ2-7, the V gene TRBV6-1; 8 nucleotides agree with TRBD2. The J segment lost 3 bases and the V segment lost 6 bases, leaving 4 bases of the junction unmatched. Germline-derived CDR1 and CDR2 are MNHNS and SASEGT. The CDR3 is made up of 13 amino acids. The CDR3 loop is CASRGLGNYEQYF. CDR3 DNA sequence: TGTGCCAGCAGGGGACTAGGGAACTACGAGCAGTACTTC.

The chain links TRBV25-1 to TRBJ1-2; D gene unclear. This CDR3 comprises 11 residues. Germline CDR1 reads MGHDK; CDR2 reads SYGVNS. The ends were cut back, 6 bases at V and 0 bases at J, with 2 bases in the middle. The CDR3 reads CASRANYGYTF. The CDR3 coding sequence is TGTGCCAGCAGGGCTAACTATGGCTACACCTTC.

The J gene is TRBJ2-7, the V gene TRBV7-2; D possibly corresponds to TRBD2 (5 bases). Germline V gives CDR1 SGHTA, CDR2 FQGNSA. The CDR3 is 12 residues long. Trimming left V 5 bases short and J 5 bases short, with 10 bases between. CDR3 loop: CASSEGRNEQYF. Here the CDR3 DNA reads TGTGCCAGCAGCGAGGGCCGAAACGAGCAGTACTTC. Full variable domain (rest looked up from reference TRBV7-2 and TRBJ2-7): GAGVSQSPSNKVTEKGKDVELRCDPISGHTALYWYRQSLGQGLEFLIYFQGNSAPDKSGLPSDRFSAERTGGSVSTLTIQRTQQEDSAVYLCASSEGRNEQYFGPGTRLTVT.

The rearrangement uses TRBV27 and TRBJ2-1; the match to TRBD1 covers 8 bases. There are 15 residues in the CDR3. Germline loops: CDR1 MNHEY, CDR2 SMNVEV (reference sequence). V was clipped by 3 bases and J by 7 bases; unmatched bases: 8. The CDR3 DNA follows: TGTGCCAGCAGTTTCACCAGGACAGGGTGGAATGAGCAGTTCTTC. It yields the protein CASSFTRTGWNEQFF.

Details on this clone: This CDR3 is also generated by other DNA sequences in the sample. The chain links TRBV5-1 to TRBJ2-3, with 12 positions matching TRBD2. Germline V gene lookup returns CDR1 SGHRS and CDR2 YFSETQ. With V trimmed by 2 bases and J by 6 bases, 1 base remained unmatched. This CDR3 has 14 residues. CDR3 loop: CASSLGLAGDTQYF. CDR3 bases: TGCGCCAGCAGCTTAGGACTAGCGGGGGATACGCAGTATTTT.

This chain connects TRBV10-3 to TRBJ2-1, with D possibly matching TRBD1 (6 bases). The germline gives CDR1 ENHRY, CDR2 SYGVKD. Trimming took 7 bases from V and 8 from J, leaving 15 bases between them. The CDR3 extends over 13 amino acids. The chain's CDR3 is CAIIIQGCDEQFF. Written as DNA, the CDR3 is TGTGCCATCATAATACAGGGATGCGATGAGCAGTTCTTC.

The CDR3 bases are TGTGCCAGCAGCTTAACGGGACTACACTACGAGCAGTACTTC. Translation gives CASSLTGLHYEQYF. V gene TRBV5-5 combines with J gene TRBJ2-7; TRBD2 matches at 7 bases. V trimming: 2 bases; J trimming: 3 bases; junction bases outside the gene matches: 5. Germline values: CDR1 SGHKS, CDR2 YYEKEE (reference sequence). CDR3 length: 14 residues.

This chain uses TRBV10-3 with TRBJ1-1; possible D gene TRBD1, 5 bases. The CDR3 runs 15 residues. Trimming took 0 bases from V and 4 from J, leaving 12 bases between them. Germline V gene lookup returns CDR1 ENHRY and CDR2 SYGVKD. The CDR3 is CAISESGGRGTEAFF. As DNA, the CDR3 is TGTGCCATCAGTGAGTCCGGGGGAAGGGGCACTGAAGCTTTCTTT.

V usage is TRBV28 and J usage is TRBJ1-5; D uncertain. CDR3 length: 15 residues. Germline V lookup: CDR1 MDHEN, CDR2 SYDVKM. V was shortened by 7 bases and J by 2 bases, with 15 bases between the two germline ends. CDR3 DNA sequence: TGTGCCAGCACCGCGGGCGGACCGGGCAATCAGCCCCAGCATTTT. Translation: CASTAGGPGNQPQHF. The whole variable domain, remainder taken from reference TRBV28 and TRBJ1-5, is DVKVTQSSRYLVKRTGEKVFLECVQDMDHENMFWYRQDPGLGLRLIYFSYDVKMKEKGDIPEGYSVSREKKERFSLILESASTNQTSMYLCASTAGGPGNQPQHFGDGTRLSIL.

The V gene is TRBV28, the J gene TRBJ1-1; D unclear. Trimming removed 2 bases at V and 4 bases at J, with 11 bases between. This CDR3 comprises 14 residues. CDR1 and CDR2 (germline): MDHEN, SYDVKM. CDR3 in DNA: TGTGCCAGCAGTTTACAGGCCTTGAGCACTGAAGCTTTCTTT. Protein sequence: CASSLQALSTEAFF.

The chain couples TRBV7-2 to TRBJ2-2; D perhaps matches TRBD2 (6 bases). This CDR3 spans 16 amino acids. Germline CDR1 and CDR2: SGHTA and FQGNSA. The V end lost 2 bases, the J end lost 1 base, and 11 bases lay between the germline ends. The CDR3 sequence: CTSSLNGRENTGELFF. CDR3 coding DNA: TGTACCAGCAGCTTAAATGGGCGGGAGAACACCGGGGAGCTGTTTTTT.

The genes are TRBV7-2 and TRBJ2-7; 11 positions match TRBD2. The CDR3 spans 14 residues. The germline CDR1 and CDR2 sequences are SGHTA and FQGNSA. J gave up 6 bases and V 2 bases, and 3 bases lay outside the gene matches. The CDR3 loop reads CASSLTSGRTEQYF. Written as DNA, the CDR3 is TGTGCCAGCAGCTTAACTAGCGGGAGAACCGAGCAGTACTTC.

The V call is TRBV4-2, the J call TRBJ2-3; 7 bases agree with TRBD2. The CDR3 loop spans 14 amino acids. Trimming at V came to 0 bases and at J to 4 bases, leaving 1 base not matched to a gene. Germline V gene lookup returns CDR1 LGHNA and CDR2 YNFKEQ. The CDR3 reads CASSQDTSADTQYF. The CDR3 DNA follows: TGTGCCAGCAGCCAAGATACTAGCGCAGATACGCAGTATTTT.

J is TRBJ1-6 and V is TRBV5-1; the D gene is possibly TRBD1 (5 bases). The CDR3 is made up of 13 amino acids. Germline V gene sequence: CDR1 SGHRS, CDR2 YFSETQ. The V and J ends lost 2 bases and 8 bases respectively, with 8 bases between them. The CDR3 reads CASSFRADSPLHF. CDR3 sequence (DNA): TGCGCCAGCAGCTTCAGGGCCGATTCACCCCTCCACTTT.

The V and J genes are TRBV10-1 and TRBJ1-5; no firm D call. V gave up 2 bases and J gave up 0 bases, with 2 bases separating them. Germline loops: CDR1 WNHNN, CDR2 SYGVQD (reference sequence). The length of the CDR3 is 13 residues. CDR3 residues: CASSEHSNQPQHF. The CDR3 region has the DNA TGCGCCAGCAGTGAGCATAGCAATCAGCCCCAGCATTTT.

This chain connects TRBV2 to TRBJ2-1; D not resolved. Germline V lookup: CDR1 SNHLY, CDR2 FYNNEI. This CDR3 contains 16 residues. Trimming left V 0 bases short and J 8 bases short, with 17 bases between. Here the CDR3 DNA reads TGTGCCAGCAGTGAAGCGCTTCGGTCCCCTCGGGATGAGCAGTTCTTC. This gives the protein CASSEALRSPRDEQFF.

As regards this clone: One junction end does not reproduce the germline sequence, and a read error may be involved. The rearrangement links TRBV4-3 to TRBJ1-2, with D perhaps TRBD1 (5 bases). Germline lookup yields CDR1 LGHNA and CDR2 YSLEER. The CDR3 runs to 14 residues. This chain's CDR3 is CASSQVGRDYSYTF. DNA for the CDR3: TGCGCCAGCAGCCAAGTTGGCAGGGACTATAGCTACACCTTC.

The chain links TRBV7-8 to TRBJ2-1; D is possibly TRBD2 (6 bases). The CDR3 extends over 16 amino acids. V was shortened by 1 base and J by 4 bases, with 14 bases between the two germline ends. CDR1 and CDR2 from the germline V gene are SGHVS and FQNEAQ. CDR3 amino acids: CASSLGRAGSYNEQFF. As DNA, the CDR3 is TGTGCCAGCAGCTTAGGTAGGGCGGGAAGTTACAATGAGCAGTTCTTC.

This chain uses TRBV2 with TRBJ2-7, with 9 bases fitting TRBD2. V gave up 4 bases and J gave up 4 bases; unmatched junction bases: 5. The CDR3 runs 14 residues. Per germline, CDR1 SNHLY and CDR2 FYNNEI. This CDR3 reads CASSVGSGSYEQYF. CDR3 DNA sequence: TGTGCCAGCAGTGTTGGTAGCGGGAGTTACGAGCAGTACTTC.

V gene TRBV7-8 combines with J gene TRBJ1-4; D unresolved. V gave up 5 bases and J gave up 6 bases, with 10 bases separating them. Germline CDR1 reads SGHVS; CDR2 reads FQNEAQ. The CDR3 sequence is 13 residues long. CDR3 sequence reads: CASSPRTDEKLFF. CDR3 nucleotides: TGTGCCAGCAGCCCAAGGACCGATGAAAAACTGTTTTTT.

The chain recombines TRBV10-3 with TRBJ2-7; 7 bases fit TRBD1. CDR3 size: 13 residues. Germline V CDR1 and CDR2: ENHRY, SYGVKD. Losses at the gene ends were 7 bases for V and 0 bases for J; bases not matched to a gene: 3. The CDR3 here is CAINRDSSYEQYF. In nucleotides, the CDR3 is TGTGCCATCAATAGGGACAGCTCCTACGAGCAGTACTTC.

Only one count was recorded for this clone. The chain has TRBV4-2 and TRBJ2-5; 13 positions match TRBD2. CDR1 is LGHNA, CDR2 YNFKEQ, per germline. The CDR3 length is 18 residues. The V gene end was trimmed by 0 bases and the J gene end by 2 bases; junction bases not matched to a gene: 6. In nucleotides, the CDR3 is TGTGCCAGCAGCCAAGATGAGACTAGCGGGAGGTTTCAAGAGACCCAGTACTTC. Translation gives CASSQDETSGRFQETQYF.

The chain links TRBV27 to TRBJ1-1; no reliable D call. Germline CDR1 reads MNHEY; CDR2 reads SMNVEV (reference sequence). The ends were cut back, 2 bases at V and 1 base at J, with 17 bases in the middle. The CDR3 consists of 17 residues. The CDR3 region is CASSLTPSGKGNTEAFF. The CDR3 DNA reads TGTGCCAGCAGTTTAACTCCGTCCGGGAAGGGGAACACTGAAGCTTTCTTT.

The V call is TRBV6-5, the J call TRBJ2-5; D gene unclear. The ends were cut back, 6 bases at V and 2 bases at J, with 10 bases in the middle. Germline CDR1 and CDR2: MNHEY and SVGAGI. The CDR3 loop spans 13 amino acids. CDR3 nucleotide sequence: TGTGCCAGCAGCTCATGGGGTCAAGAGACCCAGTACTTC. As protein: CASSSWGQETQYF.

The gene calls are TRBV18 and TRBJ2-1; possible D gene TRBD2, 6 bases. The CDR3 has 11 amino acids. Trimming pared 3 bases from V and 10 bases from J, leaving 7 bases between. Germline-derived CDR1 and CDR2 are KGHSH and LQKENI. As DNA, the CDR3 is TGTGCCAGCTCACCCCGGGAGGAGCAGTTCTTC. Its translation is CASSPREEQFF.